This T cell receptor beta chain was documented in a study of blood T cells in healthy people across ages. Study-level background: Template-switching capture recovered about one barcoded beta molecule per two T cells.

The CDR3 is made up of 16 amino acids. The germline V gene has CDR1 LGHNA and CDR2 YSLEER. Regarding this clonotype: Antigen unknown. The germline gene is not matched at one end of the junction; a read error may be the cause.

With a J-beta primer mix and a sample-barcoded 5' primer, a second PCR ran roughly 6 to 12 cycles. A template-switch adaptor containing 12 random nucleotides labeled each cDNA molecule. In TCRdb, the 5' RACE reads were re-called with MiXCR into one record per CDR3 protein. This repertoire shows 1.5 million to 1.9 million distinct CDR3 sequences, around 40% found once; its top ten account for roughly 3.7%. General study results and limits: It was the long-lived donors that had more naive CD4+ cells and higher diversity than aged donors. Diversity estimated from one million T cells was considered an underestimate.

Sequencing was performed on blood. The rearrangement joins TRBV4-3 to TRBJ2-1, with D perhaps assigned TRBD1 or TRBD2 (5 bases each). The receptor's source is a young woman in good health. The CDR3 nucleotides are TGCGCCAGCAGCACCCATGGCCGGGGCTCCTACAATGAGCGGTTCTTC. This translates into CASSTHGRGSYNERFF.